The clone carrying this T cell receptor (beta chain) was seen a handful of times. The data derive from a study of T-cell reconstitution after alpha-beta-depleted transplantation in children. Unique molecular identifiers tagged the TCRbeta library. TCRdb re-derived calls from the PCR reads in MiXCR, one entry per CDR3 protein. The table has about 200,000 distinct CDR3 sequences, about 6.6% seen once. Trimming removed 7 bases from V and 0 bases from J; junction bases left unmatched: 14. The CDR3 totals 17 residues. Germline lookup yields CDR1 MNHNS and CDR2 SASEGT. The genes are TRBV6-1 and TRBJ2-7; TRBD1 matches 8 bases. The clonotype originates from a boy under 10 years old with acute lymphoblastic leukemia, due to receive a stem cell transplant. The material was PBMCs, obtained before TCRalphabeta/CD19-depleted stem cell transplant. CDR3 amino acids: CASNNDPRTGPSYEQYF. CDR3 sequence (DNA): TGTGCCAGCAATAACGACCCCCGGACAGGGCCCTCCTACGAGCAGTACTTC.